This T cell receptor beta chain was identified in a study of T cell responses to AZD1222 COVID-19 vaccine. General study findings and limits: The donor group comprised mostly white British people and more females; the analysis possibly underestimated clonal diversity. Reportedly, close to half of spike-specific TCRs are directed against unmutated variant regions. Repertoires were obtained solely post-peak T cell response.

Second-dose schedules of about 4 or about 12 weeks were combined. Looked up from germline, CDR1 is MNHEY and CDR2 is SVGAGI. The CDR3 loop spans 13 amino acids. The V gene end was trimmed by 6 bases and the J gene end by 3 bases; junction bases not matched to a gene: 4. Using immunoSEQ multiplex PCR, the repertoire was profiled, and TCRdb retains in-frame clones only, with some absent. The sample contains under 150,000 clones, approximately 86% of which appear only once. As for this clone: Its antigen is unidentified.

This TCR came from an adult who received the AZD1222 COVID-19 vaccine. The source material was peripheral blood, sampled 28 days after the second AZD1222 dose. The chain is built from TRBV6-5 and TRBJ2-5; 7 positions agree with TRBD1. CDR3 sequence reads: CASRWTGEETQYF. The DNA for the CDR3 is TGTGCCAGCAGATGGACAGGAGAAGAGACCCAGTACTTC.